This is a list of T cell receptor beta chains from one sample in a study of blood T cell repertoires in COVID-19. Assay: immunoSEQ multiplex PCR; the TCRdb copy retains only in-frame clones and omits some. The sample lists fewer than 300,000 clones, approximately 81% occurring once. The sequencing sample was made of peripheral blood. The receptors come from a woman under 30 with acute or convalescent COVID-19. Both conserved end residues are part of each CDR3. A D gene is named only where the DNA matches it firmly. Part of the rows lack a size; the others show once, few, many or a class for expanded clones.

-	TRBV27	TRBJ2-7	-	CASSPTPAGYYEQYF	TGTGCCAGCAGTCCCACCCCGGCAGGGTATTACGAGCAGTACTTC
-	TRBV5-1	TRBJ2-1	-	CASTERVDAYNEQFF	TGCGCCAGCACCGAGCGGGTAGACGCCTACAATGAGCAGTTCTTC
-	TRBV2	TRBJ2-3	-	CASSATAWTQYF	TGTGCCAGCAGCGCGACAGCCTGGACGCAGTATTTT
-	TRBV4-3	TRBJ1-1	-	CASSQDRVGGNTEAFF	TGCGCCAGCAGCCAAGATCGCGTAGGGGGGAACACTGAAGCTTTCTTT
-	TRBV29-1	TRBJ1-1	-	CSVERRGGTEAFF	TGCAGCGTTGAGCGTAGGGGGGGGACTGAAGCTTTCTTT
-	TRBV7-2	TRBJ1-3	-	CASSLGQPNSGNTIYF	TGTGCCAGCAGCTTAGGACAGCCCAACTCTGGAAACACCATATATTTT
TRBD2	TRBV28	TRBJ2-7	-	CASSLRGRAYEQYF	TGTGCCAGCAGTTTACGCGGGAGGGCCTACGAGCAGTACTTC
TRBD2	TRBV19	TRBJ2-1	-	CASSIRDYPYNEQFF	TGTGCCAGTAGTATTCGGGACTACCCTTACAATGAGCAGTTCTTC
-	TRBV4-3	TRBJ2-7	-	CASSQGPQGYEQYF	TGCGCCAGCAGCCAAGGTCCACAGGGCTACGAGCAGTACTTC
TRBD1	TRBV27	TRBJ1-1	-	CASSPTDRALTNTEAFF	TGTGCCAGCAGCCCGACGGACAGGGCCCTTACGAACACTGAAGCTTTCTTT
TRBD2	TRBV7-9	TRBJ2-2	-	CASSPYRAGTKNTGELFF	TGTGCCAGCAGTCCCTACCGCGCCGGGACTAAAAACACCGGGGAGCTGTTTTTT
-	TRBV7-9	TRBJ2-5	-	CASSPGLGGETQYF	TGTGCCAGCAGCCCGGGGCTCGGAGGGGAGACCCAGTACTTC
-	TRBV13	TRBJ2-7	-	CASSFRDNSYEQYF	TGTGCCAGCAGCTTCCGGGACAACTCCTACGAGCAGTACTTC
-	TRBV28	TRBJ1-5	few	CASSSPADTPNQPQHF	TGTGCCAGCAGTTCCCCCGCCGACACTCCCAATCAGCCCCAGCATTTT
-	TRBV18	TRBJ2-1	once	CASSPLGGSYNEQFF	TGTGCCAGCTCACCACTGGGGGGATCCTACAATGAGCAGTTCTTC